One and the same sample provided the 22 T cell receptor beta chains below, sequenced in a study of TET2 disruption in CD19-targeted CAR T cells. TCRdb keeps only in-frame clones here, not all; method: immunoSEQ multiplex PCR. Found here are around 27,000 clones; the top ten clones hold roughly 1.9%. Described treatment: autologous CTL019 cells: CD19 CAR with 4-1BB and CD3 zeta domains. For these TCRs, the target antigens are not known. The sequenced sample was CD8- CAR+ T cells sorted from cultured blood T cells, obtained for CD19 CAR T cell therapy. Subset given: CD8-negative CAR-positive T cells from the infusion product. These receptors were collected from a man aged 65-85 years with chronic lymphocytic leukemia.

CDR3 DNA, as far as it was read: TGCGCCAGCAGCTTGCGGGGGGCAAAAGAAGAGACT. It codes for CASSLRGAKEET. The full CDR3 is CASSLRGAKEETQYF. This rearrangement joins TRBV5-1 to TRBJ2-4; D is perhaps TRBD2 (7 bases). With the read ending 3 residues before the CDR3 end, the germline J gene is used to fill in that end. This CDR3 spans 15 amino acids. In germline, CDR1 is SGHRS, CDR2 YFSETQ.

Concerning this clone itself: The CDR3 extends 3 residues past the end of the read, so its final part is completed from the germline J gene. V and J are TRBV14 and TRBJ2-3, with TRBD1 matching over 7 bases. This CDR3 contains 13 residues. Germline values: CDR1 SGHDN, CDR2 FVKESK. CDR3 in amino acids: CASSVTGDETQYF. The CDR3 DNA, read in part, is TGTGCCAGCAGCGTTACAGGGGACGAGACG.

The CDR3 DNA, read in part, is TGTGCCAGCTCACGAGGGACAAAGGAAAAA. This encodes CASSRGTKEK. The full-length CDR3 reads as CASSRGTKEKLFF. The chain combines TRBV18 with TRBJ1-4, with D perhaps TRBD1 (6 bases). The read terminates 3 residues before the CDR3 end, so the remaining end is supplied by the germline J gene. The ends were cut back, 4 bases at V and 8 bases at J, with 11 bases in the middle. The CDR3 totals 13 residues. CDR1 KGHSH and CDR2 LQKENI come from the germline V gene.

Comment on this clone: The read ends 3 residues shy of where the CDR3 ends; the end is completed using the germline J gene. J is TRBJ2-7 and V is TRBV27; TRBD1 matches 9 bases. This CDR3 has 15 residues. The germline V gene encodes CDR1 MNHEY and CDR2 SMNVEV (reference sequence). The trim removed 4 bases at V and 3 bases at J, leaving 7 bases unmatched. The CDR3 is CASSSPDRGNYEQYF. The covered CDR3 bases are TGTGCCAGCAGTTCACCCGACAGGGGGAACTACGAG.

In regard to this clone: The read is 3 residues too short to cover the CDR3 end, so that end is filled in from the germline J gene. The rearrangement links TRBV10-3 to TRBJ2-5, with TRBD2 matching over 15 bases. The CDR3 has 18 amino acids. V was pared by 8 bases and J by 7 bases, with 17 bases of the junction left unmatched. Per germline, CDR1 ENHRY and CDR2 SYGVKD. The CDR3 bases that were read are TGTGCCATCGGAAGAATGGGACTAGCGGGGGGCCCCGGGGGGACC. It codes for CAIGRMGLAGGPGGT. The full CDR3 protein is CAIGRMGLAGGPGGTQYF.

Turning to this clone: The CDR3 extends 3 residues past the end of the read, so its final part is completed from the germline J gene. The chain uses TRBV20-1 and TRBJ2-1; 14 bases are a match to TRBD2. The germline V gene has CDR1 DFQATT and CDR2 SNEGSKA (reference sequence). This CDR3 spans 14 amino acids. V gave up 3 bases and J gave up 9 bases; unmatched junction bases: 4. CDR3 bases read: TGCAGTGCTAGGACTAGCGGGGGGGCCAGTGAG. Protein product: CSARTSGGASE. The whole CDR3 sequence reads CSARTSGGASEQFF.

Notes on this clone: Read sequence stops 3 residues before the CDR3 end, and the germline J gene provides the missing end. The chain employs TRBV6-2 or TRBV6-3 and TRBJ1-2, with 8 bases aligning to TRBD1. Germline loops: CDR1 MNHEY, CDR2 SVGEGT. J gave up 2 bases and V 6 bases, and 5 bases lay outside the gene matches. The CDR3 has 14 residues. Here the CDR3 reads CASRRTGTNYGYTF. The CDR3 DNA, read in part, is TGTGCCAGCAGACGGACAGGGACGAACTATGGC.

For this clone: Read coverage stops 3 residues before the CDR3 terminus; the germline J gene supplies the remainder. The V and J genes are TRBV12-3 or TRBV12-4 and TRBJ1-2, with TRBD1 identical over 7 bases. V shed 5 bases and J 4 bases; nucleotides not matched to a gene: 1. CDR3 length equals 12 residues. The part of the CDR3 DNA that was read is TGTGCCAGCAGTAGGGACAGCTATGGC. Amino acids: CASSRDSYG. Given in full, the CDR3 is CASSRDSYGYTF.

For this clone: The read gets to within 3 residues of the CDR3 end, and the germline J gene fills in the rest. The chain links TRBV2 to TRBJ1-4, with a weak D call TRBD1 (6 bases). Germline V gene lookup returns CDR1 SNHLY and CDR2 FYNNEI. The CDR3 runs to 15 residues. Trimming took 4 bases from V and 5 from J, leaving 14 bases between them. CDR3 DNA, as far as it was read: TGTGCCAGCAGTGCGATGCAGGGGTACAATGAAAAA. This translates into CASSAMQGYNEK. The CDR3 as a whole reads CASSAMQGYNEKLFF.

Incomplete CDR3 DNA: TGTGCCAGCAGCTTAGCGCGCGGGGGCCCAGAGACT. The encoded protein is CASSLARGGPET. The entire CDR3 protein is CASSLARGGPETQYF. V gene TRBV7-9 combines with J gene TRBJ2-4; tentative D call: TRBD2 (7 bases). The read ends 3 residues early relative to the CDR3; the germline J gene fills the gap. From germline, CDR1 is SEHNR and CDR2 FQNEAQ (reference sequence). This CDR3 is built from 15 residues.

Notes on this clone: Coverage ceases 3 residues before the CDR3 finishes, and the germline J gene fills in the end. This rearrangement joins TRBV6-2 or TRBV6-3 to TRBJ2-1; TRBD1 matches 7 bases. This CDR3 contains 15 residues. With 6 bases clipped from V and 3 bases from J, the junction kept 8 bases outside the gene matches. Germline values: CDR1 MNHEY, CDR2 SVGEGT. The covered CDR3 bases are TGTGCCAGCAGCTCCGACAGGGTTTTCTACAATGAG. Protein sequence: CASSSDRVFYNE. The complete CDR3 reads CASSSDRVFYNEQFF.

Comments on this clone: The DNA ends 3 residues before the CDR3 does, and the rest of the CDR3 is filled in from the germline J gene. V usage is TRBV10-2 and J usage is TRBJ2-2; the match to TRBD2 covers 13 bases. There are 15 residues in the CDR3. V lost 7 bases, J lost 8 bases, and 7 bases stayed unmatched. In germline, CDR1 is WSHSY, CDR2 SAAADI. The CDR3: CASTTTSGGQGELFF. The DNA read from the CDR3 is TGCGCCAGCACTACGACTAGCGGGGGGCAAGGGGAG.

On this clone itself: The read ends 3 residues early relative to the CDR3; the germline J gene fills the gap. The V call is TRBV27, the J call TRBJ2-1; no definite D call. V dropped 7 bases and J dropped 7 bases, with 17 bases sitting between them. The CDR3 has 14 amino acids. Germline CDR1 MNHEY, CDR2 SMNVEV (reference sequence). The sequenced CDR3 bases are TGTGCCAGCAATCCCGGAGACTCTAGGAATGAG. It yields the protein CASNPGDSRNE. The entire CDR3 reads CASNPGDSRNEQFF.

About this clone: The CDR3 end is not reached by the read, which stops 3 residues before it; the germline J gene fills it in. The chain has TRBV20-1 and TRBJ2-2; TRBD2 aligns across 9 bases. CDR3 length: 12 amino acids. With V trimmed by 5 bases and J by 6 bases, 1 base remained unmatched. Germline CDR1 is DFQATT and CDR2 is SNEGSKA (reference sequence). The CDR3 bases that were read are TGCAGTGCTGGCGGGGGGGCCGGGGAG. Encoded protein: CSAGGGAGE. In full, the CDR3 is CSAGGGAGELFF.

CDR3 loop: CASSMEKRQFYNDYTF. The covered CDR3 bases are TGTGCCAGTAGTATGGAGAAGCGACAGTTCTACAATGAC. The chain is built from TRBV19 and TRBJ1-2; the D gene is possibly TRBD1 (5 bases). The CDR3 is cut off 3 residues early in the read; its end comes from the germline J gene. Germline CDR1 reads LNHDA; CDR2 reads SQIVND (reference sequence). The length of the CDR3 is 16 residues. The full variable domain, its missing parts supplied by reference TRBV19 and TRBJ1-2, is DGGITQSPKYLFRKEGQNVTLSCEQNLNHDAMYWYRQDPGQGLRLIYYSQIVNDFQKGDIAEGYSVSREKKESFPLTVTSAQKNPTAFYLCASSMEKRQFYNDYTFGSGTRLTVV.

As concerns this clone: The read ends 3 residues before the CDR3 terminus; that terminus is restored from the germline J gene. The identical CDR3 is also encoded by other nucleotide sequences in the sample. V gene TRBV29-1 combines with J gene TRBJ1-2, with 7 bases that match TRBD1. Germline CDR1 reads SQVTM; CDR2 reads ANQGSEA. There are 13 residues in the CDR3. The CDR3 sequence is CSVAGQILGGYTF. Partial CDR3 DNA: TGCAGCGTCGCGGGACAGATCCTAGGTGGT.

A note on this clone: From the germline J gene comes the end of the CDR3, since the read stops 3 residues before it. The chain couples TRBV12-5 to TRBJ2-1; 13 nucleotides align to TRBD2. V shed 4 bases and J 8 bases; nucleotides not matched to a gene: 5. The CDR3 consists of 15 residues. Germline V CDR1 and CDR2: LGHNT, FRNRAP. CDR3: CASGSRTSGGYEQFF. CDR3 bases read: TGTGCTAGTGGTTCCCGGACTAGCGGGGGCTATGAG.

Of note for this clone: The read ends 3 residues shy of where the CDR3 ends; the end is completed using the germline J gene. The chain couples TRBV7-9 to TRBJ1-5, with D perhaps matching TRBD1 (5 bases). Germline CDR1 is SEHNR and CDR2 is FQNEAQ (reference sequence). This CDR3 is 12 amino acids long. The covered CDR3 bases are TGTGCCAGCAGCAGCGGGACTCACCCC. Amino acid sequence: CASSSGTHP. The entire CDR3 reads CASSSGTHPQHF.

Of note for this clone: The read halts 3 residues ahead of the CDR3 end, with the missing end drawn from the germline J gene. V and J are TRBV28 and TRBJ2-7, with 8 positions matching TRBD2. J lost 4 bases, V lost 7 bases, and 6 bases had no gene match. CDR3 length: 13 amino acids. CDR1 MDHEN and CDR2 SYDVKM come from the germline V gene. The CDR3 is CASTSGGAYEQYF. The part of the CDR3 DNA that was read is TGTGCCAGCACCTCGGGGGGGGCTTACGAG.

Measured by frequency, this clone is medium-sized. The observed sequence ends 3 residues before the CDR3 terminus, with the missing tail filled in from the germline J gene. This rearrangement joins TRBV18 to TRBJ2-3, with D perhaps assigned TRBD1 or TRBD2 (5 bases each). Germline V CDR1 and CDR2: KGHSH, LQKENI. V lost 3 bases and J lost 1, with 14 bases in between. The CDR3 covers 16 residues. The CDR3 spells CASSPFMQGGTDTQYF. CDR3 DNA (partial): TGTGCCAGCTCACCCTTCATGCAGGGAGGCACAGATACG. Looking up the rest from reference TRBV18 and TRBJ2-3 gives the full variable domain: NAGVMQNPRHLVRRRGQEARLRCSPMKGHSHVYWYRQLPEEGLKFMVYLQKENIIDESGMPKERFSAEFPKEGPSILRIQQVVRGDSAAYFCASSPFMQGGTDTQYFGPGTRLTVL.

A note on this clone: The DNA ends 3 residues before the CDR3 does, and the rest of the CDR3 is filled in from the germline J gene. The gene calls are TRBV11-2 and TRBJ2-1; the D is unclear. The germline V gene has CDR1 SGHAT and CDR2 FQNNGV. CDR3 length: 15 amino acids. The germline V and J ends were trimmed by 4 bases and 6 bases, with 16 bases remaining between them. The CDR3 region is CASSSFVGGRNEQFF. The CDR3 bases that were read are TGTGCCAGCAGCTCTTTTGTGGGTGGGCGCAATGAG.

Notes on this clone: The read terminates 3 residues ahead of where the CDR3 ends, so the germline J gene completes it. The chain recombines TRBV10-3 with TRBJ1-2, with D possibly being TRBD1 (5 bases). CDR1 and CDR2 (germline): ENHRY, SYGVKD. CDR3 size: 15 residues. Incomplete CDR3 DNA: TGTGCCATCAGCGGACTAGCGGGGGGAAGGGATACC. Its protein is CAISGLAGGRDT. The entire CDR3 sequence reads CAISGLAGGRDTYTF.